The rows below give T cell receptor beta chains drawn from one sample of a study of vaccination effects on CD4 cells after COVID-19. The table came from immunoSEQ multiplex PCR; TCRdb's copy has only in-frame clones and leaves some out. The table includes roughly 70,000 clones, 74% detected once. These receptors are not linked to any known antigen. The sequencing here drew on CD4+ T cells from PBMCs cultured with HCoV-229E spike peptides, taken after COVID-19 vaccination. These receptors were obtained from a human donor who received a COVID-19 vaccine. Each CDR3 is given with its conserved first and last residue. A D gene is named only where the DNA matches it firmly. The listing skips clone size in some rows; elsewhere it reads once, few, many or a size class.

CASSVGVSPISNNEKLFF TGTGCCAGCAGCGTAGGGGTATCTCCCATAAGCAATAATGAAAAACTGTTTTTT TRBJ1-4 . TRBV9 .
CASSQGVGGAGLPQYF TGCGCCAGCAGCCAAGGGGTAGGGGGGGCGGGTTTGCCGCAGTATTTT TRBJ2-3 . TRBV4-1 .
CASSSWESTGELFF TGTGCCAGCAGCTCCTGGGAGAGCACCGGGGAGCTGTTTTTT TRBJ2-2 . TRBV7-3 few
CASSESGNYGYTF TGCGCCAGCAGTGAATCGGGGAACTATGGCTACACCTTC TRBJ1-2 . TRBV10-1 .
CASSTSGTQYTEAFF TGTGCCAGTAGTACCTCCGGGACCCAATACACTGAAGCTTTCTTT TRBJ1-1 . TRBV19 few
CASSFTPGGTEAFF TGTGCCAGCAGCTTTACCCCAGGCGGTACTGAAGCTTTCTTT TRBJ1-1 . TRBV7-3 .
CASSPGLPNEQFF TGTGCCAGCAGCCCGGGACTTCCCAATGAGCAGTTCTTC TRBJ2-1 . TRBV3-1/TRBV3-2 once
CASSPETASTDTQYF TGTGCCAGCAGCCCGGAGACAGCTAGCACAGATACGCAGTATTTT TRBJ2-3 . TRBV9 .
CASQSGGGYTF TGTGCCAGCCAGTCAGGGGGTGGCTACACCTTC TRBJ1-2 TRBD1 TRBV18 .
CATLAGPSTDTQYF TGTGCCACCCTAGCGGGGCCGAGCACAGATACGCAGTATTTT TRBJ2-3 TRBD2 TRBV7-2 .
CAWINRGHDNEQFF TGTGCCTGGATTAACCGGGGACACGACAATGAGCAGTTCTTC TRBJ2-1 . TRBV30 few
CASSLVSAGVWETQYF TGTGCCAGCAGCTTAGTATCAGCGGGGGTCTGGGAGACCCAGTACTTC TRBJ2-5 TRBD2 TRBV11-2 .
CASNTGRVSYNSPLHF TGTGCCAGTAACACTGGGAGGGTCTCCTATAATTCACCCCTCCACTTT TRBJ1-6 . TRBV19 .
CATSRDPRGSETQYF TGTGCCACCAGCAGAGATCCCAGAGGGTCAGAGACCCAGTACTTC TRBJ2-5 . TRBV15 .
CAWSVRGTGANVLTF TGTGCCTGGAGTGTACGGGGTACCGGGGCCAACGTCCTGACTTTC TRBJ2-6 . TRBV30 .
CAGTPSGRGELFF TGTGCCGGTACCCCGTCGGGGCGGGGGGAGCTGTTTTTT TRBJ2-2 . TRBV2 .
CASSEIGGSWDTQYF TGTGCCAGCAGTGAAATAGGTGGTAGTTGGGATACGCAGTATTTT TRBJ2-3 . TRBV6-1 .